This T cell receptor (beta chain) comes out of a study of identical twins. TCRdb re-derived calls from the 5' RACE reads in MiXCR, one entry per CDR3 protein. The sample records under 900,000 distinct CDR3 sequences, around an eighth being singletons. This clonotype has more than one count but fewer than ten. Germline V gives CDR1 MDHEN, CDR2 SYDVKM. The CDR3 is 19 residues long. V dropped 7 bases and J dropped 5; count of bases not matched to a gene: 19. The same sample was also studied in work on yellow fever vaccine responses in identical twins.

The chain carries TRBV28 and TRBJ2-7, with 14 positions matching TRBD2. This clonotype was sampled from a woman younger than 35 in good health. Sequencing was done on a sample of PBMCs. The CDR3 DNA is TGTGCCAGCACCATTGAGACTAGCGGGAGGGACAAACGTCTCCACGAGCAGTACTTC. Protein product: CASTIETSGRDKRLHEQYF.